This T cell receptor (beta chain) originates from a study of T cell repertoires in cytomegalovirus infection. CDR1 is SGHTA and CDR2 is FQGNSA in the germline V gene. The CDR3 is 15 residues long. V dropped 4 bases and J dropped 5 bases, with 15 bases sitting between them. Comment on this clonotype: Its specificity is unknown.

TCRdb reprocessed the reads via MiXCR and lists one record per CDR3 protein. The sample carries about 160,000 distinct CDR3 sequences, 20% to 25% recorded once. Study outcomes and limitations: Dominating the ex vivo response were TCR beta clonotypes that were CMV-specific and HLA-C-restricted.

The V call is TRBV7-2, the J call TRBJ1-5; D ambiguous. Material: CD8+ T cells from cultured PBMCs, obtained from culture after CMV antigen stimulation. The TCR originated in a human donor in good health (CMV status not recorded). Some clones in this sample may be carry-over from other donors' samples. CDR3 bases: TGTGCCAGCAGCTATGCTACAAGGCCCCATCAGCCCCAGCATTTT. Encoded protein: CASSYATRPHQPQHF.